The clone carrying this T cell receptor (beta chain) was recorded many times. The CDR3 contains 15 residues. CDR1 and CDR2 from the germline V gene are SNHLY and FYNNEI. With 5 bases clipped from V and 6 bases from J, the junction kept 10 bases outside the gene matches. The sample comes from a study of T cells in Graves' hyperthyroidism and ophthalmopathy. Amplification targeted TCR beta CDR3 regions from RNA transcripts. A set of HTBI primers served as the primers for a first-round RT-PCR of the TCR CDR3. TCRdb re-called the multiplex PCR reads through MiXCR, storing one row per CDR3 protein. The sample holds nearly 600,000 distinct CDR3 sequences, 11% to 15% seen once.

Sequences were obtained from blood. This chain joins TRBV2 and TRBJ2-3; 8 bases line up with TRBD1. The receptor's source is a woman aged 25 to 39 with Graves' hyperthyroidism that later progressed to Graves' ophthalmopathy. CDR3 DNA sequence: TGTGCCAGCAGTCCGGACAGGGTAGTCGGCGATACGCAGTATTTT. Encoded protein: CASSPDRVVGDTQYF.